This T cell receptor beta chain is from a study of T cells after yellow fever vaccination. Study-wide findings and caveats: At 95% to 97% for CD4 and about 91% for CD8, most primary-vaccination clones showed up again after the booster.

As for this clonotype: Its antigen is currently unknown.

For TCR, cDNA came from 5'RACE template switching, which added a universal primer site and UMIs. In TCRdb, the 5' RACE reads were re-called with MiXCR into one record per CDR3 protein. This table holds hundreds of thousands of distinct CDR3 sequences, around 3.9% found once. Germline V CDR1 and CDR2: MGHRA, YSYEKL. The CDR3 extends over 14 amino acids. Germline trimming cut 4 bases from V and 6 bases from J; bases unmatched to any gene: 4. This chain joins TRBV4-1 and TRBJ1-2; 11 nucleotides line up with TRBD1. Sequencing used PBMCs, obtained on the day of the yellow fever booster vaccination. The sequence was collected from a man aged 18 to 29 who received the YFV17D yellow fever vaccine. CDR3 sequence reads: CASSPGQGADGYTF. The CDR3 bases are TGCGCCAGCAGCCCCGGACAGGGGGCAGATGGCTACACCTTC.